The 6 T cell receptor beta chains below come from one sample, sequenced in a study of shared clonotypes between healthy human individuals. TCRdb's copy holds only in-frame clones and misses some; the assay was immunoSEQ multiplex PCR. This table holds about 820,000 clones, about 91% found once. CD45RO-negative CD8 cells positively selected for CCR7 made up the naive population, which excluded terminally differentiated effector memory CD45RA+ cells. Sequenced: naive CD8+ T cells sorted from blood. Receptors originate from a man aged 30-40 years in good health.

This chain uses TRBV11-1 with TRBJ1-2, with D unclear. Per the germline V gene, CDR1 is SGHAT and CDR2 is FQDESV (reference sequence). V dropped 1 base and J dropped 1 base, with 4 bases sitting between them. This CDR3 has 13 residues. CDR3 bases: TGTGCCAGCAGCTTAGGGCTTAACTATGGCTACACCTTC. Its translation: CASSLGLNYGYTF.

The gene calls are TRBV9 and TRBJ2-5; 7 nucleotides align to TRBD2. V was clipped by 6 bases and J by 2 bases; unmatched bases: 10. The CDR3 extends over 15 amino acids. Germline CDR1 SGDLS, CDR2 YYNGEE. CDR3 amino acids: CASNILGRGQETQYF. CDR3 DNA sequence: TGTGCCAGCAACATCCTAGGGAGGGGACAAGAGACCCAGTACTTC.

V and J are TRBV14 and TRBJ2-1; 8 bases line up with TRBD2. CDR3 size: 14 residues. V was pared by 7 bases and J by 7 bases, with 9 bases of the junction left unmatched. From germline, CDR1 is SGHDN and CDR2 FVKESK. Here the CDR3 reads CASTLAGGINEQFF. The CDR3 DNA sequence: TGTGCCAGCACTTTGGCGGGAGGTATAAATGAGCAGTTCTTC.

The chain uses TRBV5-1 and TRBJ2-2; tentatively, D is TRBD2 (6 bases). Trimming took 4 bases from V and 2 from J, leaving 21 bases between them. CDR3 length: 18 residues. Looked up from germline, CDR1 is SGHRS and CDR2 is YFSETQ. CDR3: CASSPNPPGALNTGELFF. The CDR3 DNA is TGCGCCAGCAGCCCCAACCCTCCGGGAGCTCTTAACACCGGGGAGCTGTTTTTT.

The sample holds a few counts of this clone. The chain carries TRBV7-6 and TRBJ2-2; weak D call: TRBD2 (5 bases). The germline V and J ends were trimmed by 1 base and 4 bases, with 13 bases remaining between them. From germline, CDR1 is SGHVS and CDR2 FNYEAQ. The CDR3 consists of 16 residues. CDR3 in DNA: TGTGCCAGCAGCTTAGATGAACTAGGGCCCACCGGGGAGCTGTTTTTT. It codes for CASSLDELGPTGELFF.

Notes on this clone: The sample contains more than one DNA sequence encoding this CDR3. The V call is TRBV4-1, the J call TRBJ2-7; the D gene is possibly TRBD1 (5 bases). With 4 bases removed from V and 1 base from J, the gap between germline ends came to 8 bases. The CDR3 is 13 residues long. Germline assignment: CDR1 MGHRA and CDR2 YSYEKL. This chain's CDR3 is CASSLRQSYEQYF. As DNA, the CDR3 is TGCGCCAGCAGCCTAAGACAGTCCTACGAGCAGTACTTC.